The next 19 T cell receptor beta chains were all read from a single sample in a study of cytotoxic CD8 clonotypes in ibrutinib-treated CLL. The repertoire was sequenced with immunoSEQ multiplex PCR; TCRdb's copy has only in-frame clones and lacks some. The sample lists some 93,000 clones, 70% to 85% seen once, with approximately 30% in the top ten. The sequenced sample was PBMCs, obtained after 12 months of ibrutinib treatment. Source of these receptors: a human donor with chronic lymphocytic leukemia.

V is TRBV7-3 and J is TRBJ2-3; D gene unclear. CDR3 length: 16 amino acids. V lost 6 bases to trimming and J lost 0 bases, with 16 bases between them. CDR1 and CDR2 (germline): SGHTA, FQGTGA. The CDR3 nucleotides read TGTGCCAGCAGTCGTCGCCCGGGTGTTAGCACAGATACGCAGTATTTT. Translating gives CASSRRPGVSTDTQYF.

The genes are TRBV10-3 and TRBJ1-2, with 10 bases lining up with TRBD1. V shed 10 bases and J 1 base; nucleotides not matched to a gene: 6. The CDR3 spans 14 residues. In germline, CDR1 is ENHRY, CDR2 SYGVKD. The CDR3, as DNA: TGTGCCACCCAGACAGGGGGCAGTAACTATGGCTACACCTTC. It translates to CATQTGGSNYGYTF.

This chain connects TRBV7-7 to TRBJ1-6; D gene uncertain. The CDR3 sequence is 11 residues long. Germline assignment: CDR1 SSHAT and CDR2 FNYEAQ (reference sequence). Trimming left V 5 bases short and J 10 bases short, with 6 bases between. The DNA for the CDR3 is TGTGCCAGCAGCCCTCCCTCACCCCTCCACTTT. Its protein product is CASSPPSPLHF.

V is TRBV6-5 and J is TRBJ1-2, with D uncertain. V was trimmed by 10 bases and J by 6 bases, leaving 15 bases between them. There are 12 residues in the CDR3. Per germline, CDR1 MNHEY and CDR2 SVGAGI. CDR3 region: CATLLESHGYTF. Here the CDR3 DNA reads TGTGCCACCCTCTTAGAAAGTCATGGCTACACCTTC.

V is TRBV29-1 and J is TRBJ1-4; D is unresolved. Trimming stripped 0 bases from V and 7 bases from J, with 6 bases between. The CDR3 is 12 residues long. Looked up from germline, CDR1 is SQVTM and CDR2 is ANQGSEA. Here the CDR3 DNA reads TGCAGCGTTGAAGAAGTCGGTGAAAAACTGTTTTTT. It translates to CSVEEVGEKLFF.

V and J are TRBV6-1 and TRBJ1-1; weak D call: TRBD1 (5 bases). The germline V gene has CDR1 MNHNS and CDR2 SASEGT. The CDR3 sequence is 15 residues long. The V and J ends lost 2 bases and 6 bases respectively, with 16 bases between them. The CDR3 spells CASSENRGEDPEAFF. The CDR3 DNA reads TGTGCCAGCAGTGAAAATAGAGGGGAGGACCCTGAAGCTTTCTTT.

This clone has a single count. The chain combines TRBV6-1 with TRBJ1-1; 11 bases are a match to TRBD1. V lost 2 bases, J lost 5 bases, and 7 bases stayed unmatched. Germline assignment: CDR1 MNHNS and CDR2 SASEGT. The CDR3 extends over 16 amino acids. CDR3 sequence reads: CASSEPPGTGGTEAFF. The CDR3 DNA reads TGTGCCAGCAGTGAACCACCCGGGACAGGGGGGACTGAAGCTTTCTTT.

The gene calls are TRBV2 and TRBJ2-1; 11 nucleotides line up with TRBD2. The CDR3 runs to 15 residues. V shed 6 bases and J 4 bases; nucleotides not matched to a gene: 5. CDR1 SNHLY and CDR2 FYNNEI come from the germline V gene. The DNA of the CDR3 is TGTGCCAGCAGAGTTAGCGGGGGGGCGTACAATGAGCAGTTCTTC. Translated, it gives CASRVSGGAYNEQFF. The entire variable domain, with the rest obtained from reference TRBV2 and TRBJ2-1, is as follows: EPEVTQTPSHQVTQMGQEVILRCVPISNHLYFYWYRQILGQKVEFLVSFYNNEISEKSEIFDDQFSVERPDGSNFTLKIRSTKLEDSAMYFCASRVSGGAYNEQFFGPGTRLTVL.

The chain uses TRBV19 and TRBJ2-7; possibly TRBD1 for D (6 bases). CDR3 length equals 16 residues. V lost 3 bases and J 1 base, leaving 16 bases between the germline ends. CDR1 is LNHDA and CDR2 is SQIVND in the germline V gene (reference sequence). The CDR3 protein is CASSIDRTAISYEQYF. The DNA for the CDR3 is TGTGCCAGTAGTATCGACCGGACAGCTATTTCCTACGAGCAGTACTTC.

This rearrangement joins TRBV2 to TRBJ1-1; perhaps TRBD1 as D (5 bases). CDR1 and CDR2 from the germline V gene are SNHLY and FYNNEI. V shed 6 bases and J shed 1 base, with 18 bases lying between them. The CDR3 contains 16 residues. CDR3 nucleotides: TGTGCCAGCAGACAACAGATCAGGGACCGGAACACTGAAGCTTTCTTT. Protein: CASRQQIRDRNTEAFF.

The chain links TRBV4-2 to TRBJ1-4, with D possibly matching TRBD1 (5 bases). Germline-derived CDR1 and CDR2 are LGHNA and YNFKEQ. The V gene lost 5 bases and the J gene lost 3 bases, with 10 bases spanning the gap. The CDR3 sequence is 14 residues long. In DNA, the CDR3 is TGTGCCAGCAGCTTGGGGGGTTCTAATGAAAAACTGTTTTTT. Its protein is CASSLGGSNEKLFF.

The chain recombines TRBV2 with TRBJ1-2; tentatively, D is TRBD1 (5 bases). There are 13 residues in the CDR3. V was pared by 7 bases and J by 4 bases, with 13 bases between. Per germline, CDR1 SNHLY and CDR2 FYNNEI. This chain's CDR3 is CASTVEGSYGYTF. The CDR3 DNA follows: TGTGCCAGCACTGTGGAGGGGTCCTATGGCTACACCTTC.

V usage is TRBV28 and J usage is TRBJ1-5, with TRBD1 matching over 8 bases. The CDR3 sequence is 15 residues long. Germline V gives CDR1 MDHEN, CDR2 SYDVKM. V shed 5 bases and J 3 bases; nucleotides not matched to a gene: 6. CDR3 in amino acids: CASSTRTGYNQPQHF. CDR3 DNA sequence: TGTGCCAGCAGTACCAGGACAGGGTACAATCAGCCCCAGCATTTT.

The chain links TRBV19 to TRBJ1-4, with unresolved D. Trimming shortened V by 1 base and J by 6 bases, and 9 bases separated the two germline ends. The CDR3 has 14 residues. CDR1 and CDR2 (germline): LNHDA, SQIVND (reference sequence). CDR3 loop: CASSIVGNYEKLFF. The DNA for the CDR3 is TGTGCCAGTAGTATAGTAGGAAATTATGAAAAACTGTTTTTT.

The rearrangement uses TRBV30 and TRBJ2-5; 7 nucleotides match TRBD1. V was pared by 1 base and J by 9 bases, with 8 bases of the junction left unmatched. CDR1 and CDR2 from the germline V gene are GTSNPN and SVGIG (reference sequence). The CDR3 totals 13 residues. The CDR3 nucleotides read TGTGCCTGGAGTGGAAGACAGGGTAAGCCCCAGTACTTC. Translated: CAWSGRQGKPQYF.

The CDR3 DNA reads TGTGCCAGCAGTTACAGCAGCTACGAGCAGTACTTC. Protein product: CASSYSSYEQYF. The V and J genes are TRBV6-6 and TRBJ2-7; no firm D call. This CDR3 is built from 12 residues. Germline values: CDR1 MNHNY, CDR2 SVGAGI (reference sequence). The V end was cut by 2 bases, the J end by 3 bases, with 5 bases between.

The rearrangement joins TRBV7-8 to TRBJ2-5; 8 bases line up with TRBD2. There are 14 residues in the CDR3. In germline, CDR1 is SGHVS, CDR2 FQNEAQ. Trimming removed 6 bases from V and 2 bases from J; junction bases left unmatched: 5. The CDR3, as DNA: TGTGCCAGCAGATCCACTAGCGGTCAAGAGACCCAGTACTTC. This codes for CASRSTSGQETQYF.

This clone has more than one count but fewer than ten. This chain joins TRBV6-5 and TRBJ1-2; 9 positions match TRBD1. The length of the CDR3 is 14 residues. Germline assignment: CDR1 MNHEY and CDR2 SVGAGI. V lost 6 bases and J lost 6; bases outside the gene matches: 8. The CDR3 DNA reads as TGTGCCAGCAGCCGACGGGACAGGGTAGATGGCTACACCTTC. Its protein product is CASSRRDRVDGYTF.

This rearrangement joins TRBV19 to TRBJ1-1; no reliable D call. Germline loops: CDR1 LNHDA, CDR2 SQIVND (reference sequence). This CDR3 spans 13 amino acids. The ends were cut back, 5 bases at V and 3 bases at J, with 10 bases in the middle. The CDR3 reads CASSRTRDTEAFF. The CDR3 DNA is TGTGCCAGTAGTCGGACGCGGGACACTGAAGCTTTCTTT. Filled out from reference TRBV19 and TRBJ1-1, the complete variable domain reads DGGITQSPKYLFRKEGQNVTLSCEQNLNHDAMYWYRQDPGQGLRLIYYSQIVNDFQKGDIAEGYSVSREKKESFPLTVTSAQKNPTAFYLCASSRTRDTEAFFGQGTRLTVV.